This passage covers 24 T cell receptor beta chains from one sample sequenced in a study of molecular identifiers for immune sequencing clone quantification. TCRdb analysed the PCR reads with MiXCR anew, one entry per CDR3 protein. Among a few hundred thousand distinct CDR3 sequences listed, roughly a quarter were seen once. What was sequenced was naive CD8+ T cells from blood, with Jurkat cell RNA spiked in. Documented subset: FACS-sorted CD8+CD4-CCR7+CD45RA+ naive T cells. These receptors were collected from a human donor in good health. Some libraries in this study had Jurkat cell RNA spiked in.

The chain employs TRBV7-9 and TRBJ2-5; D gene unclear. The V gene's germline CDR1 is SEHNR and CDR2 FQNEAQ (reference sequence). This CDR3 contains 13 residues. Between the trimmed V and J ends, which lost 5 bases and 1 base, there was a span of 8 bases. The CDR3 DNA follows: TGTGCCAGCAGCCCACAGATCCAAGAGACCCAGTACTTC. The encoded protein is CASSPQIQETQYF. Looking up the rest from reference TRBV7-9 and TRBJ2-5 gives the full variable domain: DTGVSQNPRHKITKRGQNVTFRCDPISEHNRLYWYRQTLGQGPEFLTYFQNEAQLEKSRLLSDRFSAERPKGSFSTLEIQRTEQGDSAMYLCASSPQIQETQYFGPGTRLLVL.

In its sample, this clonotype was seen many times. The J gene is TRBJ2-1, the V gene TRBV5-1; 7 bases are a match to TRBD2. This CDR3 has 16 amino acids. V was clipped by 1 base and J by 2 bases; unmatched bases: 6. Germline V lookup: CDR1 SGHRS, CDR2 YFSETQ. CDR3 DNA: TGCGCCAGCAGCTTGTACGAGCGGGGAACCTACAATGAGCAGTTCTTC. It specifies CASSLYERGTYNEQFF.

This clonotype was observed at least ten times. The chain couples TRBV5-5 to TRBJ1-1; 8 bases are shared with TRBD1. CDR3 length: 14 residues. CDR1 and CDR2 from the germline V gene are SGHKS and YYEKEE (reference sequence). The V gene end was trimmed by 4 bases and the J gene end by 7 bases; junction bases not matched to a gene: 9. The CDR3 region has the DNA TGTGCCAGCAGCGTGCGGGACAGGAGTTTTGAAGCTTTCTTT. Translated, it gives CASSVRDRSFEAFF. Together with reference TRBV5-5 and TRBJ1-1, the CDR3 gives the full variable domain: DAGVTQSPTHLIKTRGQQVTLRCSPISGHKSVSWYQQVLGQGPQFIFQYYEKEERGRGNFPDRFSARQFPNYSSELNVNALLLGDSALYLCASSVRDRSFEAFFGQGTRLTVV.

The J gene is TRBJ2-7, the V gene TRBV4-2; no definite D call. V shed 0 bases and J shed 2 bases, with 11 bases lying between them. Germline values: CDR1 LGHNA, CDR2 YNFKEQ. This CDR3 has 15 amino acids. For the CDR3, the DNA is TGTGCCAGCAGCCAAGATCCCGCGGCTGCCTACGAGCAGTACTTC. As protein: CASSQDPAAAYEQYF.

In the case of this clonotype: This may come from a read error, since a much larger clone is one base off. No conserved phenylalanine or tryptophan is present at the end of the CDR3, so a read error is the likely explanation. V gene TRBV2 combines with J gene TRBJ2-2; D might be TRBD2 (6 bases). V lost 5 bases, J lost 6 bases, and 13 bases lay in between. Per the germline V gene, CDR1 is SNHLY and CDR2 is FYNNEI. The CDR3 has 14 amino acids. CDR3 region: CASSTRLVPGELFV. In DNA form, the CDR3 reads TGTGCCAGCAGTACCCGACTAGTTCCCGGGGAGCTGTTTGTT.

This clonotype was seen only a few times. The rearrangement joins TRBV4-1 to TRBJ2-7; tentatively, D is TRBD2 (5 bases). The CDR3 loop spans 15 amino acids. The germline CDR1 and CDR2 sequences are MGHRA and YSYEKL. Trimming took 2 bases from V and 3 from J, leaving 14 bases between them. The CDR3 sequence: CASSQSRGNSYEQYF. The DNA for the CDR3 is TGCGCCAGCAGCCAATCAAGAGGGAATAGCTACGAGCAGTACTTC.

This clonotype was counted many times. This sequence joins TRBV12-3 or TRBV12-4 and TRBJ2-7; D is ambiguous. The germline V and J ends were trimmed by 4 bases and 3 bases, with 10 bases remaining between them. The CDR3 runs 13 residues. In DNA form, the CDR3 reads TGTGCCAGCAGTTCTTGGGGTCTCTACGAGCAGTACTTC. Translating it yields CASSSWGLYEQYF.

This clonotype has ten or more counts. V is TRBV30 and J is TRBJ2-5; the D gene is possibly TRBD1 (7 bases). Trimming took 3 bases from V and 4 from J, leaving 18 bases between them. The CDR3 is 15 amino acids. CDR1 and CDR2 from the germline V gene are GTSNPN and SVGIG (reference sequence). The CDR3: CAWREGGGLGETQYF. DNA for the CDR3: TGTGCCTGGAGAGAAGGAGGGGGCTTAGGAGAGACCCAGTACTTC.

In its sample, this clonotype was seen many times. The V call is TRBV5-4, the J call TRBJ2-3; possible D gene TRBD2, 7 bases. This CDR3 contains 15 residues. V was cut by 1 base and J by 5 bases, with 14 bases left in between. The V gene's germline CDR1 is SGHNT and CDR2 YYREEE (reference sequence). For the CDR3, the DNA is TGTGCCAGCAGCTTGATCGGGGGGCCGAGAGATACGCAGTATTTT. This sequence encodes CASSLIGGPRDTQYF.

This clonotype showed up many times. V gene TRBV28 combines with J gene TRBJ1-3; possibly TRBD1 for D (5 bases). Trimming shortened V by 4 bases and J by 4 bases, and 8 bases separated the two germline ends. The length of the CDR3 is 13 residues. Germline V gives CDR1 MDHEN, CDR2 SYDVKM. This chain's CDR3 is CASSSAGGNTIYF. The CDR3 bases are TGTGCCAGCAGTTCGGCAGGGGGAAACACCATATATTTT.

V is TRBV4-1 and J is TRBJ2-5; D remains unclear. V dropped 0 bases and J dropped 6 bases, with 17 bases sitting between them. The CDR3 consists of 16 residues. Germline V lookup: CDR1 MGHRA, CDR2 YSYEKL. CDR3: CASSQEDRAVSQTQYF. Written as DNA, the CDR3 is TGCGCCAGCAGCCAAGAAGATCGTGCCGTAAGCCAGACCCAGTACTTC.

Notes on this clonotype: A much larger clone is a single base away; this may be a read error. The rearrangement links TRBV29-1 to TRBJ2-5, with D possibly being TRBD1 or TRBD2 (5 bases each). Germline lookup yields CDR1 SQVTM and CDR2 ANQGSEA. The CDR3 has 12 amino acids. The DNA for the CDR3 is TGCAGCGTTGGGGACCTCCAAGAGCCCCAGTACTTC. The encoded protein is CSVGDLQEPQYF.

This clonotype was counted only a few times. J is TRBJ1-4 and V is TRBV6-5, with D uncertain. Trimming removed 5 bases from V and 5 bases from J, with 15 bases in between. The CDR3 spans 15 residues. CDR1 MNHEY and CDR2 SVGAGI come from the germline V gene. CDR3 residues: CASSPLSVRNEKLFF. The CDR3 region has the DNA TGTGCCAGCAGTCCTTTGTCCGTGAGAAATGAAAAACTGTTTTTT.

About this clonotype itself: This may come from a read error, since a much larger clone is one base off. The genes are TRBV12-3 or TRBV12-4 and TRBJ2-3; TRBD2 is a possible D gene (6 bases). The CDR3 has 12 residues. Trimming removed 8 bases from V and 5 bases from J, with 11 bases in between. The CDR3: CASCGGLDTQYF. The CDR3 coding sequence is TGTGCCAGCTGTGGAGGGTTAGATACGCAGTATTTT.

This clonotype was counted ten times or more. The chain couples TRBV4-1 to TRBJ1-1; no clear D gene. CDR1 is MGHRA and CDR2 is YSYEKL in the germline V gene. Between the trimmed V and J ends, which lost 0 bases and 7 bases, there was a span of 15 bases. The CDR3 length is 15 residues. Here the CDR3 DNA reads TGCGCCAGCAGCCAAGATTTCGGGGTGTTGGGTGAAGCTTTCTTT. It encodes CASSQDFGVLGEAFF.

To note about this clonotype: Compared with germline, one end of the junction differs, possibly owing to a read error. This chain uses TRBV27 with TRBJ1-1; a possible D gene is TRBD1 (5 bases). Per germline, CDR1 MNHEY and CDR2 SMNVEV (reference sequence). This CDR3 is 13 amino acids long. The CDR3 DNA reads as TGTGCCAGCAGCTGGGGGTTCCACACTGAAGCTCTCTTT. Residues: CASSWGFHTEALF.

V is TRBV30 and J is TRBJ2-2; 7 bases line up with TRBD1. The CDR3 covers 16 residues. J lost 3 bases, V lost 3 bases, and 10 bases had no gene match. The germline V gene encodes CDR1 GTSNPN and CDR2 SVGIG (reference sequence). CDR3 coding DNA: TGTGCCTGGAGGGTGGCAGGGGGTTCGTACACCGGGGAGCTGTTTTTT. Amino acid sequence: CAWRVAGGSYTGELFF.

Notes on this clonotype: A read error may explain this, as a much larger clone is one base away. This is likely a read error, given that the CDR3 carries no conserved phenylalanine or tryptophan at its end. V and J are TRBV5-3 and TRBJ1-1, with D possibly being TRBD1 (5 bases). TRBV5-3 is annotated as an ORF whose role is uncertain. The CDR3 runs to 14 residues. This CDR3 reads CASSLAPSGPEAFY. As DNA, the CDR3 is TGTGCCAGCAGCTTAGCCCCTTCGGGGCCTGAAGCTTTCTAT.

The CDR3 nucleotides read TGTGCCAGCGAACCGGGACCCCGCACAGATACGCAGTATTTT. Protein: CASEPGPRTDTQYF. The chain carries TRBV2 and TRBJ2-3; D possibly matches TRBD1 or TRBD2 (5 bases each). The CDR3 consists of 14 residues. Looked up from germline, CDR1 is SNHLY and CDR2 is FYNNEI. V was trimmed by 8 bases and J by 1 base, leaving 13 bases between them. The whole variable domain, remainder taken from reference TRBV2 and TRBJ2-3, is EPEVTQTPSHQVTQMGQEVILRCVPISNHLYFYWYRQILGQKVEFLVSFYNNEISEKSEIFDDQFSVERPDGSNFTLKIRSTKLEDSAMYFCASEPGPRTDTQYFGPGTRLTVL.

This clonotype was detected a few times. The DNA for the CDR3 is TGTGCCAGCAGCGGGTGGATCACAGATACGCAGTATTTT. Translated, it gives CASSGWITDTQYF. The chain carries TRBV5-6 and TRBJ2-3; D is uncertain. CDR1 is SGHDT, CDR2 YYEEEE, per germline. CDR3 size: 13 residues. Trimming took 4 bases from V and 2 from J, leaving 8 bases between them.

This clonotype was picked up many times. The chain uses TRBV4-1 and TRBJ2-3; perhaps D is TRBD1 or TRBD2 (5 bases each). The CDR3 totals 16 residues. Germline CDR1 and CDR2: MGHRA and YSYEKL. V was pared by 4 bases and J by 2 bases, with 16 bases between. The CDR3 sequence is CASSPWAGAFTDTQYF. As DNA, the CDR3 is TGCGCCAGCAGCCCCTGGGCCGGGGCCTTCACAGATACGCAGTATTTT.

This clonotype was observed at least ten times. The genes are TRBV24-1 and TRBJ1-1; the match to TRBD1 covers 9 bases. J gave up 4 bases and V 12 bases, and 11 bases lay outside the gene matches. Germline CDR1 is KGHDR and CDR2 is SFDVKD. This CDR3 has 14 residues. The CDR3 here is CAPTYSDRGTEAFF. CDR3 nucleotide sequence: TGTGCCCCAACGTACTCGGACAGGGGCACTGAAGCTTTCTTT.

This clonotype was counted at least ten times. The CDR3 sequence: CASSPLAGASTDTQYF. The CDR3 bases are TGTGCCAGCAGTCCTTTAGCGGGAGCTAGCACAGATACGCAGTATTTT. The chain employs TRBV28 and TRBJ2-3; 9 nucleotides match TRBD2. V was pared by 5 bases and J by 0 bases, with 6 bases of the junction left unmatched. The germline V gene has CDR1 MDHEN and CDR2 SYDVKM. CDR3 length: 16 residues.

In this sample, this clonotype turned up many times. The gene calls are TRBV10-2 and TRBJ2-7; D tentatively fits TRBD1 or TRBD2 (5 bases each). V shed 8 bases and J shed 0 bases, with 11 bases lying between them. Germline lookup yields CDR1 WSHSY and CDR2 SAAADI. This CDR3 is built from 13 residues. Here the CDR3 DNA reads TGCGCCAGCCGGGACGGCAGCTCCTACGAGCAGTACTTC. Translation: CASRDGSSYEQYF.